This T cell receptor beta chain stems from a study of cytomegalovirus exposure and HLA in healthy donors. PCR primers comprised 60 Vbeta and 13 Jbeta primers. Sequencing was performed with immunoSEQ multiplex PCR; in TCRdb, only in-frame clones are kept and a portion is missing. The sample shows tens of thousands of clones, and roughly 17% sits with its ten largest clones. Comments on this clone: Other DNA sequences in this specimen translate into the identical CDR3.

The receptor was isolated from a male donor in good health and CMV-seronegative. The specimen sequenced was PBMCs.

The CDR3 spells CSASVGGDTEAFF. For the CDR3, the DNA is TGCAGCGCCTCGGTCGGAGGTGACACTGAAGCTTTCTTT. The rearrangement uses TRBV29-1 and TRBJ1-1; D remains ambiguous. CDR1 and CDR2 from the germline V gene are SQVTM and ANQGSEA. This CDR3 spans 13 amino acids. V was shortened by 7 bases and J by 3 bases, with 15 bases between the two germline ends.